The clone carrying this T cell receptor beta chain was seen more than once but under ten times. What it binds is not known. In TCRdb, the 5' RACE reads were re-called with MiXCR into one record per CDR3 protein. The sample includes 620,000 or so distinct CDR3 sequences, 9% to 15% seen only once; the top ten take 14% to 15%. These data come from a study of T cells after yellow fever vaccination. Study-level results: A large majority of primary-vaccination clones showed up again after the booster (96% CD4, almost 90% CD8).

The source is a man aged 25 to 40 who received the YFV17D yellow fever vaccine. The sample was PBMCs, taken on the day of the yellow fever booster vaccination.

The CDR3 loop reads CATRASGARETQYF. The CDR3 region has the DNA TGTGCCACCAGGGCGTCGGGGGCGCGGGAGACCCAGTACTTC. The rearrangement uses TRBV24-1 and TRBJ2-5; D is tentatively TRBD1 or TRBD2 (6 bases each). This CDR3 spans 14 amino acids. The germline V gene encodes CDR1 KGHDR and CDR2 SFDVKD. Trimming removed 7 bases from V and 5 bases from J, with 16 bases in between.